This note documents a single TCR beta chain sequence. This sample was taken from a study of T cell clusters in autoimmune cytopenias. TRB was amplified from about 270 ng of peripheral blood genomic DNA per sample. CDR3 length: 15 residues. Germline loops: CDR1 SGHRS, CDR2 YFSETQ. TRB was amplified by touch-down multiplex PCR, primer pools A and B combined. For each CDR3 protein, TCRdb gives one entry from its re-call of the multiplex PCR reads, without DNA. The sample table sets out approximately 11,000 distinct CDR3 sequences. These same data were also listed under a study on T cell repertoires in aging, cancer and after chemotherapy. As that report states: Clear clonal overlap appeared across healthy donor samples taken over several months to years. In healthy donors, age-related TCR diversity loss mainly reflected lost richness.

The sample consisted of peripheral blood. The clonotype was recovered from a human donor in good health. This chain uses TRBV5-1 with TRBJ2-3; TCRdb selects TRBD2, and the lack of DNA leaves this call unchecked. The CDR3 spells CASSLAPGGTDTQYF.